The rows below give T cell receptor beta chains drawn from one sample of a study of cytomegalovirus exposure and HLA in healthy donors. Profiling relied on immunoSEQ multiplex PCR, and the TCRdb table lists in-frame clones only, not all of them. The sample has some 190,000 clones, 60% to 80% seen once. The sample was PBMCs. The source of these receptors is a woman under 40 in good health and CMV-seropositive. The CDR3 runs from the conserved cysteine through the conserved F or W. Fields, in order: D gene, J gene, clone size, V gene, CDR3 DNA, CDR3 protein. A D gene is named only where the DNA matches it firmly. Not all rows give a size; the values are once, few, many and, for expanded clones, a class.

TRBD2 TRBJ2-3 NA TRBV7-9 TGTGCCAGCAGCTCGGAACCGACTAGCGGGACCTATTTT CASSSEPTSGTYF
NA TRBJ2-7 NA TRBV28 TGTGCCAGCAGCCTCCCCAGGGCAACTCCAGCCTACGAGCAGTACTTC CASSLPRATPAYEQYF
TRBD1 TRBJ2-3 NA TRBV19 TGTGCCAGTAGTCTCGGACAGGGGGTGGCAGATACGCAGTATTTT CASSLGQGVADTQYF
NA TRBJ2-3 NA TRBV7-2 TGTGCCAGCAGCTTAGTAGCCTCTTCTGACTGGTGGAAAAATACGCAGTATTTT CASSLVASSDWWKNTQYF
NA TRBJ2-2 NA TRBV15 TGTGCCACCAGCAGTGGAGGCCCTAACACCGGGGAGCTGTTTTTT CATSSGGPNTGELFF
NA TRBJ2-7 NA TRBV2 TGTGCCAGCAGTGACTACAGGTTGTACGAGCAGTACTTC CASSDYRLYEQYF
NA TRBJ1-1 few TRBV28 TGTGCCAGCAGTTTTGGGGCCGGCACTGAAGCTTTCTTT CASSFGAGTEAFF
NA TRBJ2-3 NA TRBV9 TGTGCCAGCAGCGTAGAGTTATGGGGGACTTCGTCGGGAGTAGATACGCAGTATTTT CASSVELWGTSSGVDTQYF
TRBD1 TRBJ2-7 once TRBV27 TGTGCCAGCAGTTGGGACAGGGGCGGGTACGAGCAGTACTTC CASSWDRGGYEQYF
NA TRBJ2-3 NA TRBV6-5 TGTGCCAGCAGTTCGCCCACACATACGCAGTATTTT CASSSPTHTQYF
NA TRBJ2-7 NA TRBV19 TGTGCCAGTAGTATCACAGGGACCTACGAGCAGTACTTC CASSITGTYEQYF
TRBD1 TRBJ1-4 few TRBV10-3 TGTGCCATCAGTGACCCTGAGGGGACAGGGAATGAAAAACTGTTTTTT CAISDPEGTGNEKLFF
NA TRBJ1-1 once TRBV10-3 TGTGCCGCCACAGGAGACACCATGAACACTGAAGCTTTCTTT CAATGDTMNTEAFF
TRBD2 TRBJ2-2 once TRBV5-5 TGTGCCAGCAGCTTGATAACTAGCGGTAACACCGGGGAGCTGTTTTTT CASSLITSGNTGELFF
TRBD1 TRBJ2-7 NA TRBV27 TGTGCCAGCAGTTTTAGCCCCGGGACAGACTCCTACGAGCAGTACTTC CASSFSPGTDSYEQYF
NA TRBJ2-3 NA TRBV6-6 TGTGCCAGCAGGCGGTTGACAGCAGATACGCAGTATTTT CASRRLTADTQYF
NA TRBJ2-7 NA TRBV29-1 TGCAGCGTCAAAGGGCCTGGCGCTAGCTCCTACGAGCAGTACTTC CSVKGPGASSYEQYF
TRBD2 TRBJ2-7 NA TRBV6-1 TGTGCCAGCAGCGTGAGCGGGAGTACTCAGCAGTACTTC CASSVSGSTQQYF
NA TRBJ2-3 NA TRBV28 TGTGCCAGCAAACAGGCTGGCGATACGCAGTATTTT CASKQAGDTQYF
NA TRBJ1-1 NA TRBV25-1 TGTGCCAGCAGTGAGGCCACAGGGTCGGGCACTGAAGCTTTCTTT CASSEATGSGTEAFF
NA TRBJ1-1 few TRBV27 TGTGCCAGCAGTTTAATGTGGAGTACTGAAGCTTTCTTT CASSLMWSTEAFF
NA TRBJ2-7 NA TRBV13 TGTGCCAGCAGCCTCAGGATCAGCTCCTACGAGCAGTACTTC CASSLRISSYEQYF
NA TRBJ1-2 NA TRBV7-9 TGTGCCAGCAACATAGAGGGGGGGGCAGGGAAACTTCAGACCTATGGCTACACCTTC CASNIEGGAGKLQTYGYTF
NA TRBJ1-1 NA TRBV29-1 TGCAGCGTTTCCCGACAACACACTGAAGCTTTCTTT CSVSRQHTEAFF
NA TRBJ2-7 NA TRBV6-1 TGTGCCAGCACCCGGACTTCTGGCTCCTACGAGCAGTACTTC CASTRTSGSYEQYF
NA TRBJ2-3 NA TRBV19 TGTGCCAGTAGTGCGGACATGACTCGCACAGATACGCAGTATTTT CASSADMTRTDTQYF
TRBD1 TRBJ2-7 NA TRBV6-7 TGTGCCAGCAGTTTTTCTATACAGGGGGGCCACGAGCAGTACTTC CASSFSIQGGHEQYF
TRBD1 TRBJ1-1 NA TRBV7-6 TGTGCCAGCAGCCAGGGGGCAGGGAACACTGAAGCTTTCTTT CASSQGAGNTEAFF
NA TRBJ2-3 NA TRBV5-5 TGTGCCAGCAGCTTTGGGCGCACAGATACGCAGTATTTT CASSFGRTDTQYF
NA TRBJ2-1 NA TRBV28 TGTGCCAGCAGTTTAACGGACTCGGCGAGTAGTGAGCAGTTCTTC CASSLTDSASSEQFF
TRBD2 TRBJ2-7 NA TRBV15 TGTGCCACCAGCAGAGAAGCGGGAGTTGGGGACGAGCAGTACTTC CATSREAGVGDEQYF
TRBD1 TRBJ2-1 NA TRBV27 TGTGCCAGCAGCCGTCGACAGGGGAATTACAATGAGCAGTTCTTC CASSRRQGNYNEQFF
NA TRBJ1-1 NA TRBV27 TGTGCCAGCAGGGAGGGATTTGCGGGGACTGAAGCTTTCTTT CASREGFAGTEAFF
NA TRBJ2-1 NA TRBV7-6 TGTGCCAGCAGAAGAGGACTGGGAAATTACAATGAGCAGTTCTTC CASRRGLGNYNEQFF
NA TRBJ2-1 NA TRBV30 TGTGCCTGGACCAAGGGGATGCAGGACGATGAGCAGTTCTTC CAWTKGMQDDEQFF
NA TRBJ1-1 few TRBV25-1 TGTGCCAGCAGTGATGTGTTGGGGGCGCGAACTGAAGCTTTCTTT CASSDVLGARTEAFF
TRBD1 TRBJ2-7 NA TRBV29-1 TGCAGCGCCAATCAGGGGACAGGCCCCTACGAGCAGTACTTC CSANQGTGPYEQYF
TRBD2 TRBJ2-3 NA TRBV28 TGTGCCAGCAGTTTGACTAGCGGGGTGACAGATACGCAGTATTTT CASSLTSGVTDTQYF
NA TRBJ2-1 NA TRBV2 TGTGCCAGCAAAAGAGACAGTGTGGTAAATGAGCAGTTCTTC CASKRDSVVNEQFF
TRBD2 TRBJ2-5 NA TRBV28 TGTGCCAGCAGTTTAGGGGGAGGGAGAAAAGAGACCCAGTACTTC CASSLGGGRKETQYF
TRBD2 TRBJ2-1 NA TRBV4-1 TGCGCCAGCAGCCAAGGGGTTGTCCTCGGGAGGCAGGCCTACAATGAGCAGTTCTTC CASSQGVVLGRQAYNEQFF
TRBD1 TRBJ2-7 NA TRBV5-1 TGCGCCAGCAGCTGGGGACAGGGAGGCGAGCAGTACTTC CASSWGQGGEQYF
NA TRBJ1-1 NA TRBV27 TGTGCCAGCAGTTTTACGGGAAACACTGAAGCTTTCTTT CASSFTGNTEAFF
NA TRBJ2-7 NA TRBV4-2 TGTGCCAGCAGCCAAGAATCGCTAGCATTCGGTGAGCAGTACTTC CASSQESLAFGEQYF
NA TRBJ2-1 once TRBV6-6 TGTGCCAGCAGTTCAGCGGTGGAATACAATGAGCAGTTCTTC CASSSAVEYNEQFF
NA TRBJ2-1 NA TRBV6-5 TGTGCCAGCAGTTGGGGGCTAGGAAATGAGCAGTTCTTC CASSWGLGNEQFF
TRBD2 TRBJ2-7 NA TRBV19 TGTGCCAGTAGTATCCTGACTAGCGGGAGCCACGAGCAGTACTTC CASSILTSGSHEQYF
TRBD1 TRBJ1-1 NA TRBV28 TGTGCCAGCAGGTTAACAGGGGCTGGGACTGAAGCTTTCTTT CASRLTGAGTEAFF
NA TRBJ1-5 NA TRBV6-1 TGTGCCAGCCGGAGTAGCAATCAGCCCCAGCATTTT CASRSSNQPQHF
TRBD2 TRBJ2-3 NA TRBV29-1 TGCAGCGTTCTTCCCGGGACTAGCGGGTTAAGTGTTGGTAGAGATACGCAGTATTTT CSVLPGTSGLSVGRDTQYF
TRBD1 TRBJ1-4 once TRBV6-1 TGTGCCAGCAGTCCGGAGGGGGCGAGAAAACTGTTTTTT CASSPEGARKLFF
TRBD2 TRBJ2-7 NA TRBV6-1 TGTGCCAGCAGTCCCGATAGCGGGAGCTCCTACGAGCAGTACTTC CASSPDSGSSYEQYF
TRBD1 TRBJ1-1 NA TRBV5-1 TGCGCCAGCAGCGGCCGGGACAGGGCAGTAGACACTGAAGCTTTCTTT CASSGRDRAVDTEAFF